This TCR beta chain comes out of a study of blood T cell repertoires in COVID-19. Clones were sequenced by immunoSEQ multiplex PCR, and TCRdb holds only the in-frame ones, with some missing. The sample includes roughly 25,000 clones, roughly 74% of them seen just once. Enrolled during active infection, Seattle patients were then followed longitudinally. The ends were cut back, 0 bases at V and 15 bases at J, with 12 bases in the middle. This CDR3 has 12 amino acids. The chain uses TRBV12-3 or TRBV12-4 and TRBJ1-5; the D gene is possibly TRBD1 (5 bases). The sample comprised peripheral blood. This TCR came from a man aged 45-65 years with COVID-19, enrolled during active disease. The CDR3 nucleotides are TGTGCCAGCAGTTTAGCAGGGGAGGGTGTGCATTTT. Residues: CASSLAGEGVHF.